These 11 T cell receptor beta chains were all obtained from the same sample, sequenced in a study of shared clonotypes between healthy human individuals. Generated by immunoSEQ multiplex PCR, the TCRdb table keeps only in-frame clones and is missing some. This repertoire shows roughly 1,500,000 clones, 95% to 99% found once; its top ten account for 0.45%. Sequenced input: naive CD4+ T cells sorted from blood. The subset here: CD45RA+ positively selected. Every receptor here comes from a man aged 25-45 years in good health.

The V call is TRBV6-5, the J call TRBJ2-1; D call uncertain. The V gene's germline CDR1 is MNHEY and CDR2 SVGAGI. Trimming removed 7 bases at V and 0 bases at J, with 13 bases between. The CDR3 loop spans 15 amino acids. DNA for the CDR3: TGTGCCAGCAATTTACGATGGAGCTCCTACAATGAGCAGTTCTTC. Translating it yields CASNLRWSSYNEQFF.

CDR3 region: CASSASGRTEQYF. The CDR3 nucleotides read TGTGCCAGCAGCGCTAGCGGGAGGACCGAGCAGTACTTC. The rearrangement links TRBV9 to TRBJ2-7; 11 nucleotides match TRBD2. This CDR3 region has 13 residues. V lost 3 bases and J lost 6; bases outside the gene matches: 2. The germline V gene has CDR1 SGDLS and CDR2 YYNGEE.

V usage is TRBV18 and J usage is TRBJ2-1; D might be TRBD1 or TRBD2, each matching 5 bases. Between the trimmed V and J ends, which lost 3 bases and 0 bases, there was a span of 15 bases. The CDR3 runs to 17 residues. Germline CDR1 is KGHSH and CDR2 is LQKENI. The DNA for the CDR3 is TGTGCCAGCTCACCGAGGGGCGGGCACGCCTCCTACAATGAGCAGTTCTTC. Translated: CASSPRGGHASYNEQFF.

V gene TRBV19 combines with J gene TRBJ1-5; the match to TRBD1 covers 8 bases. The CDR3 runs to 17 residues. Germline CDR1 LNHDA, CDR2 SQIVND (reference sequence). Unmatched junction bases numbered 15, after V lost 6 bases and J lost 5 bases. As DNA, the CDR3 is TGTGCCAGTAGCGAGTGGACAGGGCGAGGAAGGTATCAGCCCCAGCATTTT. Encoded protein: CASSEWTGRGRYQPQHF.

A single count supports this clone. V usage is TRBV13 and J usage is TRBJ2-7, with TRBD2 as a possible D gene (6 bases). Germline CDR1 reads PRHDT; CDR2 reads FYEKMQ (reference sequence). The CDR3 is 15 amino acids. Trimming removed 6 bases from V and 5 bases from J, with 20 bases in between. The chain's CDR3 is CASSSLSGIRDEQYF. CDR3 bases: TGTGCCAGCAGTTCCCTTAGCGGTATTCGGGACGAGCAGTACTTC.

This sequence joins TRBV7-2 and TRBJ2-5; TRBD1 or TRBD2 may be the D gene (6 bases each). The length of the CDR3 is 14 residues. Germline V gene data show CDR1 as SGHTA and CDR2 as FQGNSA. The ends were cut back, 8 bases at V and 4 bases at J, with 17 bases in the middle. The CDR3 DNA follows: TGTGCCAGCGGCCCCGGGGGCAGGCGAGAGACCCAGTACTTC. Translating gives CASGPGGRRETQYF.

Here the CDR3 reads CASSEQWGTEAFF. As DNA, the CDR3 is TGTGCCAGCAGCGAACAATGGGGGACTGAAGCTTTCTTT. V gene TRBV7-3 combines with J gene TRBJ1-1, with D possibly being TRBD1 (5 bases). Trimming shortened V by 5 bases and J by 5 bases, and 12 bases separated the two germline ends. Germline-derived CDR1 and CDR2 are SGHTA and FQGTGA. This CDR3 spans 13 amino acids.

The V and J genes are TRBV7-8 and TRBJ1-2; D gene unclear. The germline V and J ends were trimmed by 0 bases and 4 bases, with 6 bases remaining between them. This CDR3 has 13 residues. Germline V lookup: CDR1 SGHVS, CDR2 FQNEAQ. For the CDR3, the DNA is TGTGCCAGCAGCTTAGCGCCTGGCTATGGCTACACCTTC. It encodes CASSLAPGYGYTF.

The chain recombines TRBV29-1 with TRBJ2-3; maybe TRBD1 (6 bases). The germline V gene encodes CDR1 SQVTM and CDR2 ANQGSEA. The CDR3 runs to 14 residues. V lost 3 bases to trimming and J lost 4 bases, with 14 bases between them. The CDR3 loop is CSVDRGGKADTQYF. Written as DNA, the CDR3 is TGCAGCGTTGACAGGGGTGGTAAGGCAGATACGCAGTATTTT.

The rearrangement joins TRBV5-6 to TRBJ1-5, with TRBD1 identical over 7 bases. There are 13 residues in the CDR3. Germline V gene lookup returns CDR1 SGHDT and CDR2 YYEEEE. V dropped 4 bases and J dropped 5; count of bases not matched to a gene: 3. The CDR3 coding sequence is TGTGCCAGCAGCCGAACAGGGGATCAGCCCCAGCATTTT. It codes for CASSRTGDQPQHF.

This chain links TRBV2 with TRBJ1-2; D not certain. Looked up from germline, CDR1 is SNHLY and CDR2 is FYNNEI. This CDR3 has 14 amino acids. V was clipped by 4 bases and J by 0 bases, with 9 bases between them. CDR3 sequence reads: CASSVLLANYGYTF. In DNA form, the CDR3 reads TGTGCCAGCAGTGTCCTGTTAGCTAACTATGGCTACACCTTC.